This TCR beta chain is drawn from a study of human T cells and chemical hapten exposure. In the study overall: Among samples, TCR yields varied mainly because of small differences in pooled library volume.

MiXCR was run by TCRdb on the RACE reads, yielding one entry per CDR3 protein. This table has more than 80,000 distinct CDR3 sequences, 10% to 11% appearing once. Notes on the study in general: DPC sensitization left the count of TCRs above 1 in 1000 unchanged.

Trimming took off 10 bases at V and 2 bases at J, with 7 bases between the two ends. Germline V gives CDR1 SGHNT, CDR2 YENEEA. The CDR3 spans 11 residues. This clonotype has only a few counts. The antigen is not known. The sample's time point: patch test 3, about 24 weeks after DPC sensitization. Regarding treatment: therapeutic diphenylcyclopropenone sensitization with weekly scalp DPC. V usage is TRBV11-3 and J usage is TRBJ2-3; no clear D. The sequenced sample was whole blood, obtained in connection with sensitization to the hapten diphenylcyclopropenone (DPC). This clonotype was sampled from a woman aged 45-59 years with alopecia areata. Some clones in this sample may be carry-over from other donors' samples. This CDR3 reads CAIVITDTQYF. DNA for the CDR3: TGTGCCATCGTCATCACAGATACGCAGTATTTT.